Each of the 8 T cell receptor beta chains below was sequenced from the same sample in a study of regulatory T cells in long-lasting Graves disease. Both iRepertoire HTBI primers and Arm-PCR of CDR3 regions were used to build the TCR beta libraries. Each CDR3 protein gets one entry after TCRdb re-called the multiplex PCR reads with MiXCR. Of about 540,000 distinct CDR3 sequences listed, roughly 12% are singletons. Time point: newly diagnosed GD, antithyroid drugs for less than 3 months. After RNA was extracted from PBMCs, the TCR library was made from it. These data are also associated with another study on T cells in Graves' hyperthyroidism and ophthalmopathy.

The sequences come from peripheral blood mononuclear cells (PBMCs), collected at new diagnosis, from a patient treated with antithyroid drugs. Receptors were obtained from a man aged 25-40 years with Graves disease.

The genes are TRBV29-1 and TRBJ1-6; weak D call: TRBD1 (5 bases). The V and J ends lost 8 bases and 0 bases respectively, with 26 bases between them. Germline-derived CDR1 and CDR2 are SQVTM and ANQGSEA. The CDR3 sequence is 19 residues long. The CDR3, as DNA: TGCAGCATCCCCCGATTGGGACTCCCCAAGAGCTCCTATAATTCACCCCTCCACTTT. This translates into CSIPRLGLPKSSYNSPLHF.

The table lists this clonotype with many counts. The chain links TRBV7-9 to TRBJ2-1; 7 nucleotides align to TRBD1. V lost 0 bases to trimming and J lost 5 bases; unmatched junction nucleotides: 10. The CDR3 runs to 17 residues. The V gene's germline CDR1 is SEHNR and CDR2 FQNEAQ (reference sequence). The CDR3: CASSLASGRGINNEQFF. The DNA for the CDR3 is TGTGCCAGCAGCTTAGCGAGTGGCAGGGGGATCAACAATGAGCAGTTCTTC.

This clonotype appeared a few times. The rearrangement joins TRBV27 to TRBJ2-2; the D gene is possibly TRBD2 (6 bases). The CDR3 sequence is 15 residues long. V was trimmed by 6 bases and J by 0 bases, leaving 11 bases between them. CDR1 is MNHEY, CDR2 SMNVEV, per germline (reference sequence). Here the CDR3 reads CASRIAGTNTGELFF. DNA for the CDR3: TGTGCCAGCAGGATTGCGGGGACGAACACCGGGGAGCTGTTTTTT.

On this clonotype: This may come from a read error, since a much larger clone is one base off. The rearrangement uses TRBV15 and TRBJ2-1, with 9 bases identical to TRBD1. The germline V gene has CDR1 LNHNV and CDR2 YYDKDF (reference sequence). This CDR3 is built from 17 residues. V lost 4 bases and J lost 2; bases outside the gene matches: 9. Here the CDR3 DNA reads TGTGCCACCAGCATGTCCCCCGGGACAGGGCCCTACAATGAGCAGTTCTTC. This translates into CATSMSPGTGPYNEQFF.

This sequence joins TRBV18 and TRBJ2-7, with TRBD1 identical over 9 bases. Germline V lookup: CDR1 KGHSH, CDR2 LQKENI. The trim removed 6 bases at V and 1 base at J, leaving 13 bases unmatched. The CDR3 is made up of 17 amino acids. The CDR3 reads CASSPSLTGTGSYEQYF. The CDR3 DNA reads as TGTGCCAGCTCGCCGTCTCTAACCGGGACAGGGTCCTACGAGCAGTACTTC. Variable domain in full (rest from reference TRBV18 and TRBJ2-7): NAGVMQNPRHLVRRRGQEARLRCSPMKGHSHVYWYRQLPEEGLKFMVYLQKENIIDESGMPKERFSAEFPKEGPSILRIQQVVRGDSAAYFCASSPSLTGTGSYEQYFGPGTRLTVT.

This clonotype was seen at least ten times. At one end the junction does not follow the germline gene, possibly because of a read error. The rearrangement joins TRBV15 to TRBJ2-7, with D unresolved. The germline gives CDR1 LNHNV, CDR2 YYDKDF (reference sequence). The length of the CDR3 is 10 residues. CDR3 in DNA: TGTGCCACCAGCTTCCCAACCCTACTGTTC. This encodes CATSFPTLLF. The whole variable domain, filled in from reference TRBV15 and TRBJ2-7, reads DAMVIQNPRYQVTQFGKPVTLSCSQTLNHNVMYWYQQKSSQAPKLLFHYYDKDFNNEADTPDNFQSRRPNTSFCFLDIRSPGLGDTAMYLCATSFPTLLFGPGTRLTVT.

There are a few counts of this clonotype. This chain links TRBV4-2 with TRBJ2-1; D is possibly TRBD1 or TRBD2 (5 bases each). Germline-derived CDR1 and CDR2 are LGHNA and YNFKEQ. V was trimmed by 0 bases and J by 8 bases, leaving 11 bases between them. The CDR3 covers 14 residues. This chain's CDR3 is CASSQDRGADEQFF. CDR3 bases: TGTGCCAGCAGCCAAGATCGAGGGGCAGATGAGCAGTTCTTC.

This clonotype was seen ten or more times. The CDR3 protein is CSASPGRIQETQYF. For the CDR3, the DNA is TGCAGTGCTAGCCCGGGACGGATCCAAGAGACCCAGTACTTC. This chain joins TRBV20-1 and TRBJ2-5; D might be TRBD1 or TRBD2, each matching 5 bases. Deletions cut 3 bases from V and 1 base from J, with 12 bases between. Germline assignment: CDR1 DFQATT and CDR2 SNEGSKA (reference sequence). The CDR3 runs to 14 residues.